This T cell receptor beta chain was obtained from a study of shared clonotypes between healthy human individuals. V lost 5 bases, J lost 3 bases, and 7 bases lay in between. The CDR3 spans 11 residues. Looked up from germline, CDR1 is DFQATT and CDR2 is SNEGSKA (reference sequence). Original processing methods: Junction-only sequences without quality scores came from ImmunoSEQ, so filtering differed. Produced via immunoSEQ multiplex PCR; TCRdb's table is partial and in-frame only. That table furnishes V, J and clone size, whereas the DNA furnished D and trimming. The sample contains hundreds of thousands of clones, around 77% of which appear only once.

Sequenced input: PBMCs. V is TRBV20-1 and J is TRBJ2-5, with TRBD1 as a possible D gene (6 bases). This TCR was recovered from a woman in her 40s in good health. Some clones in this sample may be carry-over from other donors' samples. The CDR3 nucleotides read TGCAGTGCTGCAGGGGAAGAGACCCAGTACTTC. Translated: CSAAGEETQYF.